This passage covers 30 T cell receptor beta chains from one sample sequenced in a study of cytomegalovirus exposure and HLA in healthy donors. Primers included in the PCR were 60 Vbeta and 13 Jbeta primers. Method: immunoSEQ multiplex PCR; TCRdb's copy keeps in-frame clones and lacks some. The repertoire holds approximately 150,000 clones, with about 76% as singletons. Source material: PBMCs. Receptor source: a woman between 40 and 55 years old in good health and CMV-seropositive.

The chain employs TRBV28 and TRBJ1-1; D perhaps matches TRBD1 (6 bases). The V end lost 2 bases, the J end lost 1 base, and 11 bases lay between the germline ends. This CDR3 has 15 residues. CDR1 and CDR2 (germline): MDHEN, SYDVKM. CDR3 sequence: CASSLRGLKNTEAFF. CDR3 DNA: TGTGCCAGCAGTTTAAGGGGGTTGAAGAACACTGAAGCTTTCTTT.

The chain has TRBV28 and TRBJ1-2; 12 nucleotides match TRBD1. The CDR3 runs to 15 residues. V shed 7 bases and J 4 bases; nucleotides not matched to a gene: 7. Germline V gives CDR1 MDHEN, CDR2 SYDVKM. CDR3: CASIPRDRGPYGYTF. Here the CDR3 DNA reads TGTGCCAGCATTCCCCGGGACAGGGGGCCCTATGGCTACACCTTC.

The rearrangement joins TRBV9 to TRBJ2-1, with D possibly matching TRBD2 (7 bases). There are 15 residues in the CDR3. V lost 3 bases, J lost 2 bases, and 12 bases lay in between. The germline CDR1 and CDR2 sequences are SGDLS and YYNGEE. The CDR3 DNA reads TGTGCCAGCAGCGCGTCCGGGGGGCCCTACAATGAGCAGTTCTTC. It translates to CASSASGGPYNEQFF.

The chain links TRBV27 to TRBJ2-7, with D possibly matching TRBD1 (6 bases). V lost 4 bases, J lost 1 base, and 23 bases lay in between. The germline gives CDR1 MNHEY, CDR2 SMNVEV (reference sequence). The CDR3 extends over 18 amino acids. The CDR3 region is CASSSLVVTGTNSYEQYF. The CDR3 nucleotides are TGTGCCAGCAGTTCTCTAGTGGTTACCGGGACAAATTCCTACGAGCAGTACTTC.

About this clone: Other nucleotide sequences in the sample specify the same CDR3. The V call is TRBV9, the J call TRBJ1-6; tentative D call: TRBD1 (5 bases). Germline V gives CDR1 SGDLS, CDR2 YYNGEE. CDR3 length equals 15 residues. Trimming shortened V by 4 bases and J by 6 bases, and 14 bases separated the two germline ends. The CDR3 DNA sequence: TGTGCCAGCAGCCCACTACAGGTCTTTAATTCACCCCTCCACTTT. This codes for CASSPLQVFNSPLHF.

In nucleotides, the CDR3 is TGCGCCAGCAGCTTGGTGGGACAACCCTACAATGAGCAGTTCTTC. It encodes CASSLVGQPYNEQFF. The chain combines TRBV5-1 with TRBJ2-1; possible D gene TRBD1, 6 bases. V lost 0 bases, J lost 2 bases, and 9 bases lay in between. The germline V gene has CDR1 SGHRS and CDR2 YFSETQ. This CDR3 has 15 residues.

The chain recombines TRBV10-3 with TRBJ1-3; 7 nucleotides align to TRBD1. The CDR3 contains 15 residues. J gave up 4 bases and V 5 bases, and 8 bases lay outside the gene matches. Germline-derived CDR1 and CDR2 are ENHRY and SYGVKD. The CDR3 loop is CAISRQGAGGNTIYF. Here the CDR3 DNA reads TGTGCCATCAGTCGACAGGGTGCGGGGGGAAACACCATATATTTT.

The J gene is TRBJ1-2, the V gene TRBV18; D might be TRBD1 (6 bases). Trimming took off 1 base at V and 5 bases at J, with 11 bases between the two ends. This CDR3 has 14 residues. CDR1 is KGHSH, CDR2 LQKENI, per germline. CDR3 sequence reads: CASSPQGQGYGYTF. The CDR3 coding sequence is TGTGCCAGCTCACCACAGGGGCAGGGGTATGGCTACACCTTC.

The chain joins TRBV7-2 to TRBJ1-2, with 7 nucleotides matching TRBD1. V shed 4 bases and J 4 bases; nucleotides not matched to a gene: 3. This CDR3 is built from 13 residues. Per the germline V gene, CDR1 is SGHTA and CDR2 is FQGNSA. The CDR3 DNA is TGTGCCAGCAGCTCACAGGGGTCCTATGGCTACACCTTC. Amino acids: CASSSQGSYGYTF.

The chain joins TRBV5-1 to TRBJ2-1; D is possibly TRBD1 (5 bases). Germline assignment: CDR1 SGHRS and CDR2 YFSETQ. The CDR3 has 14 amino acids. The germline V and J ends were trimmed by 2 bases and 8 bases, with 14 bases remaining between them. The CDR3 reads CASSLGTEGDEQFF. The CDR3 coding sequence is TGCGCCAGCAGCTTAGGAACTGAAGGGGATGAGCAGTTCTTC.

The chain links TRBV14 to TRBJ2-5; D is unresolved. CDR3 length: 14 amino acids. V lost 2 bases, J lost 5 bases, and 12 bases lay in between. In germline, CDR1 is SGHDN, CDR2 FVKESK. CDR3 DNA sequence: TGTGCCAGCAGCCAAATCACTCCCCCCGAGACCCAGTACTTC. It specifies CASSQITPPETQYF.

V usage is TRBV19 and J usage is TRBJ2-7, with TRBD2 as a possible D gene (7 bases). The CDR3 covers 15 residues. Trimming took 6 bases from V and 2 from J, leaving 17 bases between them. The germline gives CDR1 LNHDA, CDR2 SQIVND (reference sequence). The DNA for the CDR3 is TGTGCCAGTAGGGGTTGGGGGGGCAGCGCCTACGAGCAGTACTTC. Translated, it gives CASRGWGGSAYEQYF.

The rearrangement joins TRBV5-1 to TRBJ1-1; D is possibly TRBD1 (5 bases). V shed 5 bases and J shed 6 bases, with 17 bases lying between them. Germline values: CDR1 SGHRS, CDR2 YFSETQ. The CDR3 is 14 amino acids. The CDR3 DNA sequence: TGCGCCAGCAGTAACCCGGAGGGGCTTCCTGAAGCTTTCTTT. Translation gives CASSNPEGLPEAFF.

This clone was observed a single time. The chain employs TRBV19 and TRBJ2-3, with 14 positions matching TRBD2. The CDR3 spans 16 residues. Looked up from germline, CDR1 is LNHDA and CDR2 is SQIVND (reference sequence). Trimming removed 4 bases from V and 6 bases from J; junction bases left unmatched: 6. The CDR3, as DNA: TGTGCCAGTAGTAGGACTAGCGGGGGGACGGTTGATACGCAGTATTTT. Encoded protein: CASSRTSGGTVDTQYF.

This sequence joins TRBV7-9 and TRBJ2-1, with 7 bases fitting TRBD2. V gave up 6 bases and J gave up 4 bases; unmatched junction bases: 9. Looked up from germline, CDR1 is SEHNR and CDR2 is FQNEAQ (reference sequence). This CDR3 is 15 amino acids long. The CDR3 DNA reads as TGTGCCAGCAGTCCGGGGCTAGCGGCTTACAATGAGCAGTTCTTC. It specifies CASSPGLAAYNEQFF.

The chain joins TRBV9 to TRBJ1-1; TRBD1 matches at 7 bases. The CDR3 runs to 13 residues. Germline CDR1 reads SGDLS; CDR2 reads YYNGEE. The J segment lost 5 bases and the V segment lost 0 bases, leaving 1 base of the junction unmatched. The CDR3 is CASSVEDRTEAFF. The DNA of the CDR3 is TGTGCCAGCAGCGTAGAGGACAGGACTGAAGCTTTCTTT. The full variable domain, its missing parts supplied by reference TRBV9 and TRBJ1-1, is DSGVTQTPKHLITATGQRVTLRCSPRSGDLSVYWYQQSLDQGLQFLIQYYNGEERAKGNILERFSAQQFPDLHSELNLSSLELGDSALYFCASSVEDRTEAFFGQGTRLTVV.

This chain connects TRBV6-5 to TRBJ1-1; TRBD1 matches at 7 bases. Trimming cost V 6 bases and J 4 bases; bases outside gene matches: 11. Germline V lookup: CDR1 MNHEY, CDR2 SVGAGI. The CDR3 runs 15 residues. The CDR3 sequence is CASRLITGVRTEAFF. In nucleotides, the CDR3 is TGTGCCAGCAGATTAATCACAGGGGTGCGCACTGAAGCTTTCTTT.

This clone was seen just once. V gene TRBV6-1 combines with J gene TRBJ1-3, with 8 bases lining up with TRBD1. Germline V gene sequence: CDR1 MNHNS, CDR2 SASEGT. The CDR3 loop spans 15 amino acids. The J segment lost 3 bases and the V segment lost 6 bases, leaving 7 bases of the junction unmatched. CDR3 protein: CASRRTGGDGNTIYF. CDR3 nucleotides: TGTGCCAGCAGACGAACAGGGGGTGATGGAAACACCATATATTTT.

The CDR3 nucleotides read TGTGCCAGCAATAACTCGGGGGGGCGAGGCACCGGGGAGCTGTTTTTT. It translates to CASNNSGGRGTGELFF. The J gene is TRBJ2-2, the V gene TRBV28; the match to TRBD2 covers 8 bases. The V gene's germline CDR1 is MDHEN and CDR2 SYDVKM. V lost 7 bases to trimming and J lost 4 bases; unmatched junction nucleotides: 11. CDR3 length: 16 residues.

Comment on this clone: One end of the junction varies from germline; a read error may be responsible. The sample has other DNA sequences that encode this CDR3 too. This chain connects TRBV6-6 to TRBJ1-4; D perhaps matches TRBD1 (6 bases). From germline, CDR1 is MNHNY and CDR2 SVGAGI (reference sequence). This CDR3 spans 16 amino acids. This CDR3 reads CASSYRSPGAGEKLFF. The DNA for the CDR3 is TGCGCCAGCAGTTACCGTTCTCCAGGGGCAGGGGAAAAACTGTTTTTT.

This clone was detected once. The rearrangement links TRBV18 to TRBJ2-7; 7 bases map to TRBD1. The trim removed 3 bases at V and 3 bases at J, leaving 11 bases unmatched. Germline CDR1 KGHSH, CDR2 LQKENI. This CDR3 is built from 16 residues. The CDR3 DNA is TGTGCCAGCTCACCTGCGCAGGTACAGGGGAGCTACGAGCAGTACTTC. This encodes CASSPAQVQGSYEQYF.

This chain uses TRBV6-5 with TRBJ1-4, with 9 bases aligning to TRBD1. Germline values: CDR1 MNHEY, CDR2 SVGAGI. This CDR3 has 15 amino acids. The V and J ends lost 6 bases and 0 bases, in that order; junction bases with no gene match: 2. CDR3 in DNA: TGTGCCAGCAGGCGACAGGGGGCAACTAATGAAAAACTGTTTTTT. It yields the protein CASRRQGATNEKLFF.

The chain links TRBV21-1 to TRBJ1-2; the D segment call TRBD1 is taken from the table without a DNA check. TRBV21-1 has pseudogene status. The CDR3 length is 15 residues. The CDR3 reads CANIDRVGTNYGYTF. In DNA, the CDR3 is TGTGCCAACATAGACAGGGTGGGGACTAACTATGGCTACACCTTC.

The gene calls are TRBV18 and TRBJ1-1; 12 nucleotides agree with TRBD1. Germline V gene data show CDR1 as KGHSH and CDR2 as LQKENI. V gave up 6 bases and J gave up 5 bases; unmatched junction bases: 4. The CDR3 runs to 14 residues. CDR3 DNA: TGTGCCAGCTCCGGGGACAGGGGGCGGACTGAAGCTTTCTTT. Encoded protein: CASSGDRGRTEAFF.

V usage is TRBV19 and J usage is TRBJ1-1; D gene uncertain. V shed 4 bases and J shed 2 bases, with 11 bases lying between them. The CDR3 has 14 amino acids. Germline assignment: CDR1 LNHDA and CDR2 SQIVND (reference sequence). The CDR3 region has the DNA TGTGCCAGTAGTAGGCCCCGACAAAACACTGAAGCTTTCTTT. As protein: CASSRPRQNTEAFF.

This clone was detected once. DNA for the CDR3: TGTGCCAGTAGCGGTCAGGGGGTGAACACCGGGGAGCTGTTTTTT. This gives the protein CASSGQGVNTGELFF. The rearrangement uses TRBV19 and TRBJ2-2; 7 bases align to TRBD1. From germline, CDR1 is LNHDA and CDR2 SQIVND (reference sequence). This CDR3 is 15 amino acids long. Trimming cost V 6 bases and J 1 base; bases outside gene matches: 5.

The chain is built from TRBV19 and TRBJ1-5, with 7 nucleotides matching TRBD1. The CDR3 sequence is 14 residues long. The trim removed 9 bases at V and 2 bases at J, leaving 7 bases unmatched. Germline assignment: CDR1 LNHDA and CDR2 SQIVND (reference sequence). This CDR3 reads CASATGDGNQPQHF. The CDR3, as DNA: TGTGCCAGCGCCACAGGGGATGGCAATCAGCCCCAGCATTTT.

This chain uses TRBV6-6 with TRBJ2-1; 8 nucleotides agree with TRBD2. The length of the CDR3 is 16 residues. CDR1 MNHNY and CDR2 SVGAGI come from the germline V gene (reference sequence). The junction had 5 bases not matched to a gene; V was cut back by 2 bases and J by 2 bases. CDR3 sequence: CASSYVSGNTYNEQFF. CDR3 coding DNA: TGTGCCAGCAGTTACGTTAGCGGGAACACCTACAATGAGCAGTTCTTC.

This clone was picked up one time. J is TRBJ2-3 and V is TRBV2; 11 bases fit TRBD2. Germline lookup yields CDR1 SNHLY and CDR2 FYNNEI. The CDR3 totals 16 residues. With 5 bases clipped from V and 3 bases from J, the junction kept 7 bases outside the gene matches. CDR3 nucleotide sequence: TGTGCCAGCAGTTCTACTAGCGGGAGAATTACAGATACGCAGTATTTT. Its protein is CASSSTSGRITDTQYF.

The chain couples TRBV7-2 to TRBJ2-1; D remains unclear. The CDR3 is 15 residues long. V was shortened by 5 bases and J by 1 base, with 12 bases between the two germline ends. Germline V gene lookup returns CDR1 SGHTA and CDR2 FQGNSA. The CDR3 nucleotides read TGTGCCAGCAGCCCGCAGTCCACGTCCTACAATGAGCAGTTCTTC. It yields the protein CASSPQSTSYNEQFF.